This T cell receptor (beta chain) stems from a study of shared clonotypes between healthy human individuals. Background on the study: CD8 memory received one plate per donor, CD8 naive two, CD4 memory three and CD4 naive three. Study-wide results and caveats: A generally larger estimated richness was seen in naive subsets than in memory subsets.

Details on this clone: Its target is not known.

Naive CD8 isolation took CD45RO-negative cells positively selected for CCR7 and excluded terminally differentiated effector memory CD45RA+ cells. Trimming took 3 bases from V and 0 from J, leaving 12 bases between them. The CDR3 has 15 residues. In germline, CDR1 is SGDLS, CDR2 YYNGEE. Several immunoSEQ plates held equal portions of the genomic DNA taken from each subset. Repertoires were generated with immunoSEQ multiplex PCR, while TCRdb's copy carries only in-frame clones and drops some. The table has 2 million to 2.5 million clones, about 95% seen once. This TCR came from a man aged 18 to 29 in good health. This chain connects TRBV9 to TRBJ1-1; D call uncertain. Sequencing was done on a sample of naive CD8+ T cells sorted from blood. In DNA form, the CDR3 reads TGTGCCAGCAGCGGCCTGACGGCGATGAACACTGAAGCTTTCTTT. This codes for CASSGLTAMNTEAFF.